This TCR beta chain was captured in a study of blood T cell repertoires in COVID-19. The CDR3 is made up of 15 amino acids. Using immunoSEQ multiplex PCR, the repertoire was profiled, and TCRdb retains in-frame clones only, with some absent. The sample has more than 85,000 clones; 75% are singletons. The chain recombines TRBV21-1 with TRBJ2-3; the D call TRBD2 from the table was never checked on the DNA. TRBV21-1 is a documented pseudogene. Source material: peripheral blood. This TCR derives from a woman in her forties or fifties with acute or convalescent COVID-19. CDR3 coding DNA: TGTGCCGGCCTTGGGGGGGGGCGCTTCACAGATACGCAGTATTTT. It yields the protein CAGLGGGRFTDTQYF.